The 31 T cell receptor beta chains reported below all come from one sample, sequenced in a study of T cell responses to AZD1222 COVID-19 vaccine (dated by TCRdb to the early 2020s). Receptors were amplified or captured by the immunoSEQ multiplex PCR assay. Not all clones reach the TCRdb copy of this immuneACCESS table, which keeps in-frame sequences only. Checked studies attribute under half of the gap to unresolved V genes and leave the rest unexplained. The sample table contains some 110,000 clones; only one count was recorded for 70% to 90% of them. The biggest ten clones account for roughly 3.9% of the sample. The sample's time point label is to be understood as: baseline before first vaccination. Explained via the paper, the treatment or condition label denotes: meningococcal conjugate vaccine given as trial control. Sequences were derived from peripheral blood, sampled on day 0 of MenACWY control vaccination. Receptor source: an adult in good health.

The CDR3 nucleotides read TGCAGTGCCCCCCGGCAGGGGCCGGAGTTCTTC. It is translated as CSAPRQGPEFF. The chain carries TRBV20-1 and TRBJ2-1, with D possibly matching TRBD1 (6 bases). This CDR3 has 11 amino acids. Trimming removed 6 bases at V and 14 bases at J, with 17 bases between. Germline V gene data show CDR1 as DFQATT and CDR2 as SNEGSKA (reference sequence).

The V gene is TRBV28, the J gene TRBJ2-4; the match to TRBD2 covers 7 bases. The trim removed 5 bases at V and 2 bases at J, leaving 15 bases unmatched. The CDR3 consists of 18 residues. Germline values: CDR1 MDHEN, CDR2 SYDVKM. CDR3 nucleotides: TGTGCCAGCAGTAACGGGAGGACATATTTATTGACCAAAAACATTCAGTACTTC. Translation: CASSNGRTYLLTKNIQYF.

The chain combines TRBV19 with TRBJ2-7; 7 nucleotides line up with TRBD1. The CDR3 has 13 amino acids. Trimming removed 4 bases from V and 2 bases from J; junction bases left unmatched: 2. The V gene's germline CDR1 is LNHDA and CDR2 SQIVND (reference sequence). The CDR3 region has the DNA TGTGCCAGTAGTAGACAGGGAGCCTACGAGCAGTACTTC. It is translated as CASSRQGAYEQYF.

The gene calls are TRBV7-9 and TRBJ2-1; no definite D call. This CDR3 comprises 14 residues. The germline V gene has CDR1 SEHNR and CDR2 FQNEAQ (reference sequence). The V and J ends lost 5 bases and 6 bases respectively, with 14 bases between them. CDR3 residues: CASSRTDPGNEQFF. The CDR3 nucleotides read TGTGCCAGCAGCCGGACCGACCCGGGCAATGAGCAGTTCTTC. Combining the CDR3 with reference TRBV7-9 and TRBJ2-1 gives the whole variable domain DTGVSQNPRHKITKRGQNVTFRCDPISEHNRLYWYRQTLGQGPEFLTYFQNEAQLEKSRLLSDRFSAERPKGSFSTLEIQRTEQGDSAMYLCASSRTDPGNEQFFGPGTRLTVL.

This clone appeared a few times. The CDR3 loop reads CASSFFLTNEKLFF. In nucleotides, the CDR3 is TGTGCCAGCAGTTTCTTCCTTACTAATGAAAAACTGTTTTTT. The rearrangement links TRBV28 to TRBJ1-4, with D unresolved. V was cut by 3 bases and J by 2 bases, with 7 bases left in between. The length of the CDR3 is 14 residues. Germline V gene sequence: CDR1 MDHEN, CDR2 SYDVKM.

This clone was counted a few times. The V call is TRBV18, the J call TRBJ2-2, with 7 bases aligning to TRBD1. Germline loops: CDR1 KGHSH, CDR2 LQKENI. There are 14 residues in the CDR3. V was clipped by 4 bases and J by 7 bases; unmatched bases: 6. The DNA of the CDR3 is TGTGCCAGCTCACAAACAGGGGCAAGCGGGGAGCTGTTTTTT. This translates into CASSQTGASGELFF.

This clone was seen only once. This sequence joins TRBV27 and TRBJ1-6; D unclear. The CDR3 spans 15 residues. Germline-derived CDR1 and CDR2 are MNHEY and SMNVEV (reference sequence). V lost 6 bases to trimming and J lost 3 bases, with 12 bases between them. This chain's CDR3 is CASSPWSSYNSPLHF. DNA of the CDR3: TGTGCCAGCAGCCCCTGGTCGAGCTATAATTCACCCCTCCACTTT.

The genes are TRBV5-8 and TRBJ2-5; tentatively, D is TRBD2 (6 bases). The CDR3 totals 13 residues. V lost 2 bases and J lost 9, with 14 bases in between. The germline gives CDR1 SGHTS, CDR2 YDEGEE. The CDR3 loop reads CASSFDASGAQYF. CDR3 in DNA: TGTGCCAGCAGCTTCGATGCCTCGGGGGCCCAGTACTTC.

V usage is TRBV18 and J usage is TRBJ1-6; 7 bases are shared with TRBD1. Per the germline V gene, CDR1 is KGHSH and CDR2 is LQKENI. This CDR3 comprises 15 residues. V gave up 5 bases and J gave up 13 bases; unmatched junction bases: 14. DNA of the CDR3: TGTGCCAGCTCAGCGCTCGGGACAGATTCGGACCCCCTCCACTTT. Its translation: CASSALGTDSDPLHF.

The chain employs TRBV18 and TRBJ2-5; D gene ambiguous. The CDR3 runs 13 residues. V lost 3 bases to trimming and J lost 2 bases, with 7 bases between them. The germline gives CDR1 KGHSH, CDR2 LQKENI. This chain's CDR3 is CASSPLGQETQYF. The CDR3 DNA follows: TGTGCCAGCTCACCCTTGGGGCAAGAGACCCAGTACTTC.

CDR3 in DNA: TGTGCCAGCAGCCAAGGACAGGCTAATCAGCCCCAGCATTTT. Translated, it gives CASSQGQANQPQHF. The rearrangement uses TRBV3-1 (or the pseudogene TRBV3-2) and TRBJ1-5, with TRBD1 as a possible D gene (6 bases). Germline values: CDR1 LGHDT, CDR2 YNNKEL (reference sequence). Trimming took 1 base from V and 4 from J, leaving 8 bases between them. The length of the CDR3 is 14 residues.

This clone is a singleton in its sample. V is TRBV4-3 and J is TRBJ2-3; a possible D gene is TRBD2 (6 bases). Germline CDR1 reads LGHNA; CDR2 reads YSLEER. The CDR3 is made up of 17 amino acids. V shed 2 bases and J shed 3 bases, with 18 bases lying between them. In nucleotides, the CDR3 is TGCGCCAGCAGCCAATCCCAGGAGGGCGGAGGAACAGATACGCAGTATTTT. Its translation is CASSQSQEGGGTDTQYF.

This clone was seen more than once but under ten times. V usage is TRBV6-4 and J usage is TRBJ1-1; 8 nucleotides line up with TRBD1. The junction had 4 bases not matched to a gene; V was cut back by 3 bases and J by 1 base. The CDR3 is made up of 15 amino acids. CDR1 MRHNA and CDR2 SNTAGT come from the germline V gene. The CDR3 reads CASSEGTGKNTEAFF. The CDR3 region has the DNA TGTGCCAGCAGTGAAGGGACAGGTAAGAACACTGAAGCTTTCTTT.

The chain carries TRBV4-3 and TRBJ1-1; tentative D call: TRBD1 (5 bases). Germline V gene sequence: CDR1 LGHNA, CDR2 YSLEER. The CDR3 extends over 14 amino acids. Trimming shortened V by 0 bases and J by 4 bases, and 9 bases separated the two germline ends. CDR3: CASSQELGGTEAFF. The CDR3 region has the DNA TGCGCCAGCAGCCAAGAGTTGGGGGGCACTGAAGCTTTCTTT.

CDR3 loop: CASSVNRGTDTQYF. The CDR3 DNA sequence: TGTGCCAGCAGTGTAAACAGGGGCACAGATACGCAGTATTTT. The chain combines TRBV2 with TRBJ2-3, with D possibly matching TRBD1 (6 bases). V gave up 4 bases and J gave up 1 base, with 9 bases separating them. Germline loops: CDR1 SNHLY, CDR2 FYNNEI. This CDR3 comprises 14 residues.

J is TRBJ1-6 and V is TRBV6-5, with 9 positions matching TRBD1. The V segment lost 6 bases and the J segment 5 bases; nucleotides outside the gene matches: 2. The CDR3 length is 14 residues. Germline assignment: CDR1 MNHEY and CDR2 SVGAGI. The CDR3 is CASSRDRDNSPLHF. The CDR3 bases are TGTGCCAGCAGCCGGGACAGGGATAATTCACCCCTCCACTTT.

This clone was picked up a small number of times. The CDR3 DNA follows: TGTGCCAGCTCACCCAAAGGACAGCGCACCGGGGAGCTGTTTTTT. This encodes CASSPKGQRTGELFF. The gene calls are TRBV18 and TRBJ2-2; a possible D gene is TRBD1 (6 bases). Germline CDR1 KGHSH, CDR2 LQKENI. This CDR3 comprises 15 residues. V was pared by 3 bases and J by 4 bases, with 12 bases between.

The genes are TRBV7-8 and TRBJ2-7; TRBD1 is a possible D gene (7 bases). Germline CDR1 SGHVS, CDR2 FQNEAQ. Trimming took 5 bases from V and 0 from J, leaving 14 bases between them. The CDR3 totals 15 residues. Here the CDR3 reads CASSAGQPTSYEQYF. In DNA form, the CDR3 reads TGTGCCAGCAGCGCGGGACAGCCTACCTCCTACGAGCAGTACTTC. The whole variable domain, remainder taken from reference TRBV7-8 and TRBJ2-7, is GAGVSQSPRYKVAKRGQDVALRCDPISGHVSLFWYQQALGQGPEFLTYFQNEAQLDKSGLPSDRFFAERPEGSVSTLKIQRTQQEDSAVYLCASSAGQPTSYEQYFGPGTRLTVT.

This sequence joins TRBV5-1 and TRBJ1-4; 7 bases map to TRBD1. The CDR3 spans 14 residues. J lost 7 bases, V lost 1 base, and 4 bases had no gene match. Germline assignment: CDR1 SGHRS and CDR2 YFSETQ. In nucleotides, the CDR3 is TGCGCCAGCAGCTTGCAGGGGGTTCCTGAAAAACTGTTTTTT. It translates to CASSLQGVPEKLFF.

V and J are TRBV6-5 and TRBJ1-4; D gene ambiguous. The CDR3 covers 12 residues. Germline CDR1 MNHEY, CDR2 SVGAGI. V was trimmed by 8 bases and J by 7 bases, leaving 11 bases between them. The CDR3 sequence: CASERAGEKLFF. The CDR3 DNA sequence: TGTGCCAGCGAGAGGGCGGGTGAAAAACTGTTTTTT.

This rearrangement joins TRBV9 to TRBJ2-1; the match to TRBD1 covers 8 bases. This CDR3 comprises 15 residues. CDR1 SGDLS and CDR2 YYNGEE come from the germline V gene. The V and J ends lost 3 bases and 0 bases, in that order; junction bases with no gene match: 2. Written as DNA, the CDR3 is TGTGCCAGCAGCGCGACAGGGGACTCCTACAATGAGCAGTTCTTC. Translated: CASSATGDSYNEQFF.

V and J are TRBV5-6 and TRBJ1-2; a weak D match, TRBD1 (5 bases). Germline CDR1 and CDR2: SGHDT and YYEEEE. The CDR3 extends over 17 amino acids. V was pared by 0 bases and J by 4 bases, with 19 bases between. The CDR3, as DNA: TGTGCCAGCAGCTTGGTGGGGGGTCGGGTGAGCAGCTATGGCTACACCTTC. Translated: CASSLVGGRVSSYGYTF.

This clone was observed a handful of times. The chain employs TRBV29-1 and TRBJ1-2; no clear D gene. Germline V gene data show CDR1 as SQVTM and CDR2 as ANQGSEA. V gave up 1 base and J gave up 5 bases, with 17 bases separating them. This CDR3 has 15 residues. The CDR3 DNA reads TGCAGCGTTGAAGCCCTAGGGCAGAGAGAGTATGGCTACACCTTC. The encoded protein is CSVEALGQREYGYTF.

The rearrangement uses TRBV6-5 and TRBJ1-3; 9 bases align to TRBD1. The germline V gene has CDR1 MNHEY and CDR2 SVGAGI. The V segment lost 2 bases and the J segment 2 bases; nucleotides outside the gene matches: 4. The length of the CDR3 is 16 residues. CDR3 region: CASSYGDRETGNTIYF. CDR3 DNA sequence: TGTGCCAGCAGTTACGGGGACAGGGAAACTGGAAACACCATATATTTT.

The chain links TRBV19 to TRBJ1-2; D remains unclear. V was pared by 3 bases and J by 4 bases, with 6 bases between. The CDR3 is 12 residues long. CDR1 is LNHDA, CDR2 SQIVND, per germline (reference sequence). CDR3 in amino acids: CASSIFGYGYTF. The CDR3 DNA reads TGTGCCAGTAGTATTTTCGGCTATGGCTACACCTTC.

The CDR3 DNA reads TGCGCCAGCAGCTTACCCGGGACCGAGGTGTACTTC. Its protein is CASSLPGTEVYF. V gene TRBV5-1 combines with J gene TRBJ2-7, with D possibly being TRBD1 or TRBD2 (5 bases each). The CDR3 sequence is 12 residues long. V lost 2 bases to trimming and J lost 12 bases, with 15 bases between them. Germline assignment: CDR1 SGHRS and CDR2 YFSETQ.

CDR3 residues: CAWSTGERQYF. The CDR3 DNA sequence: TGTGCCTGGTCTACAGGGGAACGGCAGTACTTC. The chain joins TRBV30 to TRBJ2-7, with 7 bases matching TRBD1. Germline V gives CDR1 GTSNPN, CDR2 SVGIG (reference sequence). Trimming removed 5 bases from V and 9 bases from J; junction bases left unmatched: 7. CDR3 length: 11 residues.

Worth noting for this clone: A junction end diverges from the germline sequence, so it may reflect a read error. V and J are TRBV12-3 or TRBV12-4 and TRBJ1-1; 8 bases map to TRBD1. CDR3 size: 13 residues. The CDR3 coding sequence is TGTGCCAGCACCAGGACAGGGCTTTCTGATGCTTTCTTT. It encodes CASTRTGLSDAFF.

The rearrangement joins TRBV5-1 to TRBJ2-3, with 10 bases identical to TRBD2. Germline lookup yields CDR1 SGHRS and CDR2 YFSETQ. The CDR3 consists of 16 residues. The V and J ends lost 0 bases and 7 bases, in that order; junction bases with no gene match: 8. The CDR3 sequence: CASSLELAGLRNTQYF. The CDR3 DNA reads TGCGCCAGCAGCTTGGAACTAGCGGGGCTCAGGAATACGCAGTATTTT.

V and J are TRBV25-1 and TRBJ1-6; 9 nucleotides line up with TRBD1. The CDR3 length is 15 residues. The germline V gene encodes CDR1 MGHDK and CDR2 SYGVNS. V was clipped by 0 bases and J by 9 bases; unmatched bases: 3. CDR3 sequence reads: CASSEYTDRGSPLHF. The CDR3 DNA reads TGTGCCAGCAGTGAATATACGGACAGGGGTTCACCCCTCCACTTT.

This clone was found once. V gene TRBV5-1 combines with J gene TRBJ1-5; 10 bases match TRBD1. This CDR3 spans 14 amino acids. With V trimmed by 4 bases and J by 7 bases, 5 bases remained unmatched. CDR1 is SGHRS, CDR2 YFSETQ, per germline. The CDR3 bases are TGCGCCAGCAGCCCCGGGACAGGGGAACAGCCCCAGCATTTT. This translates into CASSPGTGEQPQHF.